These T cell receptor beta chains were read from a single sample in a study of response to subunit inactivated influenza vaccine. TCRdb used MiXCR to reprocess the RT-PCR reads, holding one entry per CDR3 protein. The repertoire consists of 500,000 to 600,000 distinct CDR3 sequences, with over 10% occurring once and the leading ten covering about an eighth. The sample was PBMCs from blood, taken roughly 6 weeks after vaccination. The origin of the receptors is a man in his fifties who received an inactivated influenza vaccine. The CDR3 runs from the conserved cysteine through the conserved F or W. D genes are given only for firm matches. Clone size is stated in some rows and not others, as once, few, many or a class when expanded.

J | V | size | D | CDR3 | DNA
TRBJ2-1 | TRBV5-1 | few | . | CASSLGGLADNNEQFF | TGCGCCAGCAGCTTGGGAGGTCTAGCAGATAACAATGAGCAGTTCTTC
TRBJ1-6 | TRBV4-3 | . | . | CASSQAPGSGSPLHF | TGCGCCAGCAGCCAAGCTCCGGGATCGGGTTCACCCCTCCACTTT
TRBJ2-7 | TRBV5-1 | . | TRBD1 | CASSLRDRTGSEQYF | TGCGCCAGCAGCTTAAGGGACAGGACGGGGTCCGAGCAGTACTTC
TRBJ1-5 | TRBV5-1 | many | TRBD1 | CASSLTGEQPQHF | TGCGCCAGCAGCTTGACAGGGGAACAGCCCCAGCATTTT
TRBJ2-7 | TRBV4-3 | few | . | CASSQVYRSGSPYEQYF | TGCGCCAGCAGCCAAGTATACAGGAGCGGGTCCCCTTACGAGCAGTACTTC
TRBJ2-7 | TRBV6-5 | few | . | CASSYANLSSYEQYF | TGTGCCAGCAGTTACGCCAACCTTAGCTCCTACGAGCAGTACTTC
TRBJ2-5 | TRBV7-6 | . | . | CASSHSPLRVKTQYF | TGTGCCAGCAGCCATAGTCCCCTAAGGGTGAAGACCCAGTACTTC
TRBJ1-3 | TRBV7-2 | . | . | CASSLATARSSGNTIYF | TGTGCCAGCAGCTTAGCGACAGCCAGGAGCTCTGGAAACACCATATATTTT
TRBJ1-6 | TRBV10-2 | few | . | CASSEQADSPLHF | TGCGCCAGCAGTGAACAGGCTGATTCACCCCTCCACTTT
TRBJ2-1 | TRBV11-2 | . | . | CASSLKTRHNEQFF | TGTGCCAGCAGCTTAAAGACCCGGCACAATGAGCAGTTCTTC
TRBJ1-2 | TRBV5-1 | . | . | CASSLGRGVNGYTF | TGCGCCAGCAGCTTAGGTCGAGGGGTCAATGGCTACACCTTC
TRBJ1-2 | TRBV7-6 | few | . | CASASLRGKANYGYTF | TGTGCCAGCGCAAGCTTAAGGGGGAAAGCTAACTATGGCTACACCTTC
TRBJ2-2 | TRBV20-1 | . | TRBD2 | CSARGSGGRRANTGELFF | TGCAGTGCTAGAGGGTCTGGCGGGAGAAGGGCAAACACCGGGGAGCTGTTTTTT
TRBJ2-5 | TRBV28 | . | . | CASSFLSGYQETQYF | TGTGCCAGCAGTTTTCTTAGCGGCTACCAAGAGACCCAGTACTTC
TRBJ2-3 | TRBV7-2 | many | TRBD2 | CASSLVGRGGDTQYF | TGTGCCAGCAGCTTAGTCGGGAGGGGGGGAGATACGCAGTATTTT
TRBJ1-1 | TRBV18 | . | . | CASSPVEGQGAFF | TGTGCCAGCTCACCCGTAGAGGGGCAGGGAGCTTTCTTT
TRBJ2-3 | TRBV12-3/TRBV12-4 | . | . | CASEKASLPGDTQYF | TGTGCCAGCGAAAAAGCCAGTCTTCCCGGGGATACGCAGTATTTT
TRBJ1-2 | TRBV20-1 | many | . | CSARATTVYGYTF | TGCAGTGCTAGAGCCACCACAGTCTATGGCTACACCTTC
TRBJ2-5 | TRBV20-1 | . | TRBD1 | CSARDGLRGGETQYF | TGCAGTGCTAGAGATGGTCTCAGAGGGGGCGAGACCCAGTACTTC
TRBJ2-5 | TRBV7-9 | many | TRBD1 | CASSRDSQETQYF | TGTGCCAGCAGCCGGGACAGCCAAGAGACCCAGTACTTC
TRBJ1-5 | TRBV19 | . | . | CASSIRGVEHQPQHF | TGTGCCAGTAGTATACGGGGGGTAGAGCATCAGCCCCAGCATTTT
TRBJ2-7 | TRBV6-2/TRBV6-3 | . | . | CASSYPDYEQYF | TGTGCCAGCAGTTACCCGGACTACGAGCAGTACTTC
TRBJ2-1 | TRBV11-2 | . | TRBD2 | CASSLVRTRANEQFF | TGTGCCAGCAGCTTAGTTCGGACTAGGGCTAATGAGCAGTTCTTC
TRBJ1-1 | TRBV20-1 | many | . | CSARPLRTEAFF | TGCAGTGCTAGACCCCTAAGGACTGAAGCTTTCTTT
TRBJ2-1 | TRBV20-1 | few | TRBD2 | CSARPSGVIYNEQFF | TGCAGTGCTAGACCCAGCGGGGTGATTTACAATGAGCAGTTCTTC
TRBJ2-7 | TRBV5-1 | . | TRBD1 | CASSTGTGDRHEQYF | TGCGCCAGCAGCACCGGGACAGGGGATCGCCACGAGCAGTACTTC
TRBJ2-2 | TRBV21-1 | few | . | CASSRRVTGELFF | TGTGCCAGCAGCAGACGAGTAACCGGGGAGCTGTTTTTT
TRBJ2-3 | TRBV6-1 | . | . | CASSPPARDTQYF | TGTGCCAGCAGCCCCCCCGCCAGGGATACGCAGTATTTT
TRBJ2-7 | TRBV12-3/TRBV12-4 | few | . | CASSEAANGAYEQYF | TGTGCCAGCAGTGAGGCCGCGAACGGTGCCTACGAGCAGTACTTC
TRBJ2-1 | TRBV29-1 | many | TRBD1 | CSVVTGAYNEQFF | TGCAGCGTAGTGACAGGGGCCTACAATGAGCAGTTCTTC
TRBJ2-1 | TRBV2 | few | TRBD2 | CASSASSGGGNEQFF | TGTGCCAGCAGTGCCTCTAGCGGGGGGGGCAATGAGCAGTTCTTC
TRBJ2-5 | TRBV12-3/TRBV12-4 | many | TRBD2 | CASSRSGGAETQYF | TGTGCCAGCAGTCGTAGCGGGGGGGCTGAGACCCAGTACTTC
TRBJ2-5 | TRBV29-1 | many | . | CSVFVTQYF | TGCAGCGTCTTTGTAACCCAGTACTTC
TRBJ2-2 | TRBV5-4 | . | . | CASSFRRGQRPGELFF | TGTGCCAGCAGCTTTAGGAGAGGACAGCGCCCCGGGGAGCTGTTTTTT
TRBJ1-5 | TRBV28 | . | TRBD1 | CASSPTRDRRHSNQPQHF | TGTGCCAGCAGTCCTACCCGGGACAGGCGCCATAGCAATCAGCCCCAGCATTTT